This entry concerns a single TCR beta chain. Germline CDR1 and CDR2: SGHRS and YFSETQ. The J segment lost 1 base and the V segment lost 4 bases, leaving 8 bases of the junction unmatched. The CDR3 spans 16 residues. One entry per CDR3 protein results from TCRdb running MiXCR on the 5' RACE reads. This repertoire shows 500,000 to 700,000 distinct CDR3 sequences, 15% to 20% found once; its top ten account for approximately 14%. These data belong to a study of T cells after yellow fever vaccination. Study background: Those fractions that held only low numbers of cells were prepared using the SMART-Seq v4 Ultra Low Input RNA kit.

The chain joins TRBV5-1 to TRBJ2-5; 9 bases are shared with TRBD2. The source is a man between 25 and 39 years old who received the YFV17D yellow fever vaccine. Sequencing used PBMCs, obtained 15 days after the yellow fever booster vaccination. In DNA form, the CDR3 reads TGCGCCAGCAGCATCGGGACTAGCCTCCTCCAAGAGACCCAGTACTTC. This sequence encodes CASSIGTSLLQETQYF.